These 26 T cell receptor beta chains were all obtained from the same sample, sequenced in a study of lymphopenia after photon versus proton radiotherapy. Libraries were prepared by immunoSEQ multiplex PCR; TCRdb keeps only in-frame clonotypes and omits some of them. The table lists around 62,000 clones, roughly 84% of them singletons, with around 2% in the top ten. Here the sequenced sample was peripheral blood, taken from a patient treated with proton-based radiotherapy. The receptors were sampled from a man in his sixties with pancreatic cancer.

The V gene is TRBV28, the J gene TRBJ2-3; a possible D gene is TRBD1 (5 bases). Looked up from germline, CDR1 is MDHEN and CDR2 is SYDVKM. V was clipped by 7 bases and J by 3 bases, with 11 bases between them. CDR3 length equals 13 residues. CDR3 amino acids: CASMGRVTDTQYF. In DNA, the CDR3 is TGTGCCAGCATGGGCAGGGTTACAGATACGCAGTATTTT.

This clone has a single count. The V gene is TRBV7-9, the J gene TRBJ1-2; the match to TRBD1 covers 7 bases. Germline CDR1 and CDR2: SEHNR and FQNEAQ (reference sequence). The V and J ends lost 5 bases and 4 bases, in that order; junction bases with no gene match: 10. The CDR3 loop spans 15 amino acids. CDR3 in amino acids: CASSRTGAEGYGYTF. CDR3 bases: TGTGCCAGCAGCCGGACAGGCGCAGAGGGCTATGGCTACACCTTC.

The chain links TRBV29-1 to TRBJ2-1; 8 bases are a match to TRBD1. The CDR3 length is 13 residues. CDR1 SQVTM and CDR2 ANQGSEA come from the germline V gene. V gave up 5 bases and J gave up 6 bases; unmatched junction bases: 6. CDR3 protein: CSVLRTGSNEQFF. The CDR3 nucleotides read TGCAGCGTTCTCCGGACAGGGAGCAATGAGCAGTTCTTC.

V gene TRBV5-6 combines with J gene TRBJ2-7; D might be TRBD1 (5 bases). Germline CDR1 reads SGHDT; CDR2 reads YYEEEE. The CDR3 extends over 13 amino acids. The ends were cut back, 0 bases at V and 2 bases at J, with 6 bases in the middle. CDR3 coding DNA: TGTGCCAGCAGCTTGGCAGGGACCTACGAGCAGTACTTC. It is translated as CASSLAGTYEQYF.

The V gene is TRBV7-2, the J gene TRBJ1-3; unclear D gene. V was clipped by 1 base and J by 0 bases, with 19 bases between them. Germline lookup yields CDR1 SGHTA and CDR2 FQGNSA. There are 19 residues in the CDR3. CDR3 coding DNA: TGTGCCAGCAGCTTAGTTTTCAGGTCGGCGGCCTTCTCTGGAAACACCATATATTTT. Amino acid sequence: CASSLVFRSAAFSGNTIYF.

This clone is a singleton in its sample. One end of the junction does not line up with germline, which may come from a read error. The chain joins TRBV11-2 to TRBJ1-2; D remains ambiguous. Germline assignment: CDR1 SGHAT and CDR2 FQNNGV. The length of the CDR3 is 12 residues. CDR3 sequence: CASRYTNGPPIF. In nucleotides, the CDR3 is TGTGCCAGCAGGTATACAAACGGGCCTCCGATCTTC.

The CDR3 region is CASSSRTGGTGELFF. Written as DNA, the CDR3 is TGTGCCAGCAGTTCTCGGACAGGGGGTACCGGGGAGCTGTTTTTT. The chain employs TRBV2 and TRBJ2-2; TRBD1 matches at 10 bases. The J segment lost 5 bases and the V segment lost 5 bases, leaving 5 bases of the junction unmatched. The CDR3 loop spans 15 amino acids. CDR1 is SNHLY, CDR2 FYNNEI, per germline.

The V gene is TRBV5-8, the J gene TRBJ2-7; TRBD1 agrees at 8 bases. The CDR3 extends over 14 amino acids. Germline V gives CDR1 SGHTS, CDR2 YDEGEE. With V trimmed by 0 bases and J by 5 bases, 4 bases remained unmatched. This CDR3 reads CASSLAGGINEQYF. The CDR3 DNA follows: TGTGCCAGCAGCTTGGCAGGGGGCATCAACGAGCAGTACTTC.

The chain has TRBV2 and TRBJ2-5, with unresolved D. Germline V gene sequence: CDR1 SNHLY, CDR2 FYNNEI. Between the trimmed V and J ends, which lost 5 bases and 7 bases, there was a span of 17 bases. The CDR3 consists of 14 residues. CDR3 loop: CASSRTSIIGTQYF. CDR3 nucleotide sequence: TGTGCCAGCAGTCGGACCTCGATAATAGGGACCCAGTACTTC.

In nucleotides, the CDR3 is TGTGCCAGCAGTCCAGACAGGGGGCGAGGCACTGAAGCTTTCTTT. Translating it yields CASSPDRGRGTEAFF. J is TRBJ1-1 and V is TRBV28; 10 bases are a match to TRBD1. The ends lost 5 bases at V and 4 bases at J; junction bases unmatched: 7. The CDR3 loop spans 15 amino acids. The germline V gene has CDR1 MDHEN and CDR2 SYDVKM.

This rearrangement joins TRBV6-1 to TRBJ1-2; weak D call: TRBD1 (6 bases). The CDR3 length is 16 residues. Deletions cut 2 bases from V and 6 bases from J, with 19 bases between. Germline CDR1 and CDR2: MNHNS and SASEGT. In DNA, the CDR3 is TGTGCCAGCAGTGAAATTATTATCCGGGGGCGGGATGGCTACACCTTC. Translation gives CASSEIIIRGRDGYTF.

CDR3: CASSRLGVGRGTDTQYF. For the CDR3, the DNA is TGTGCCAGCAGTCGGCTGGGAGTGGGTCGTGGCACAGATACGCAGTATTTT. The gene calls are TRBV28 and TRBJ2-3, with D tentatively TRBD2 (5 bases). With 5 bases removed from V and 1 base from J, the gap between germline ends came to 19 bases. The CDR3 sequence is 17 residues long. Germline CDR1 and CDR2: MDHEN and SYDVKM.

The chain joins TRBV14 to TRBJ2-2; 7 bases fit TRBD1. V was clipped by 4 bases and J by 5 bases; unmatched bases: 4. The CDR3 has 14 residues. The germline V gene has CDR1 SGHDN and CDR2 FVKESK. In DNA form, the CDR3 reads TGTGCCAGCAGCCCACGGACAGGAACCGGGGAGCTGTTTTTT. This gives the protein CASSPRTGTGELFF.

The chain couples TRBV6-1 to TRBJ1-1; D is unresolved. Trimming pared 8 bases from V and 1 base from J, leaving 8 bases between. The CDR3 is made up of 12 amino acids. Looked up from germline, CDR1 is MNHNS and CDR2 is SASEGT. The CDR3 DNA sequence: TGTGCCAGCCTTGTGAGGAACACTGAAGCTTTCTTT. Encoded protein: CASLVRNTEAFF.

This chain uses TRBV27 with TRBJ2-7; 7 bases line up with TRBD1. The CDR3 consists of 14 residues. With V trimmed by 2 bases and J by 7 bases, 8 bases remained unmatched. The germline CDR1 and CDR2 sequences are MNHEY and SMNVEV (reference sequence). The CDR3 sequence is CASSLRGLAKEQYF. The CDR3 DNA follows: TGTGCCAGCAGTTTAAGGGGGCTCGCAAAAGAGCAGTACTTC.

V and J are TRBV5-6 and TRBJ2-7, with D tentatively TRBD1 (5 bases). The germline V and J ends were trimmed by 2 bases and 0 bases, with 15 bases remaining between them. The CDR3 has 16 residues. Germline V gene data show CDR1 as SGHDT and CDR2 as YYEEEE. In nucleotides, the CDR3 is TGTGCCAGCAGCTTAGATGGGGCCCTGAGCTCCTACGAGCAGTACTTC. Protein product: CASSLDGALSSYEQYF.

The gene calls are TRBV7-8 and TRBJ2-5, with D possibly called TRBD1 or TRBD2 (5 bases each). The J call may be mistaken, given a closer DNA end match to TRBJ2-7. The CDR3 sequence is 14 residues long. Germline V gives CDR1 SGHVS, CDR2 FQNEAQ. The CDR3 sequence is CASSLVGTSHEQYF. DNA of the CDR3: TGTGCCAGCAGCTTAGTAGGGACCAGCCACGAGCAGTACTTC.

This chain uses TRBV19 with TRBJ2-2, with 11 bases lining up with TRBD2. CDR1 LNHDA and CDR2 SQIVND come from the germline V gene (reference sequence). This CDR3 is 15 amino acids long. V shed 8 bases and J 8 bases; nucleotides not matched to a gene: 10. The CDR3 loop is CASHQTSGIQGELFF. The CDR3, as DNA: TGTGCCAGTCATCAGACTAGCGGGATTCAGGGGGAGCTGTTTTTT. The whole variable domain, remainder taken from reference TRBV19 and TRBJ2-2, is DGGITQSPKYLFRKEGQNVTLSCEQNLNHDAMYWYRQDPGQGLRLIYYSQIVNDFQKGDIAEGYSVSREKKESFPLTVTSAQKNPTAFYLCASHQTSGIQGELFFGEGSRLTVL.

This clone was detected only a few times. The J gene is TRBJ2-1, the V gene TRBV11-2; D is perhaps TRBD1 (5 bases). Trimming took off 0 bases at V and 9 bases at J, with 12 bases between the two ends. CDR1 is SGHAT, CDR2 FQNNGV, per germline. The CDR3 covers 14 residues. The CDR3 region has the DNA TGTGCCAGCAGCTTAGAGGCAGGGTTCGGTGAGCAGTTCTTC. This encodes CASSLEAGFGEQFF.

The chain couples TRBV5-5 to TRBJ2-2, with D possibly being TRBD1 (6 bases). Germline V gene lookup returns CDR1 SGHKS and CDR2 YYEKEE (reference sequence). V was clipped by 2 bases and J by 3 bases, with 14 bases between them. The CDR3 extends over 16 amino acids. CDR3 bases: TGTGCCAGCAGCTTCGGGACACTGGCTTACACCGGGGAGCTGTTTTTT. This encodes CASSFGTLAYTGELFF.

The chain joins TRBV7-9 to TRBJ2-3; 13 bases agree with TRBD2. CDR1 is SEHNR, CDR2 FQNEAQ, per germline (reference sequence). Unmatched junction bases numbered 7, after V lost 2 bases and J lost 2 bases. This CDR3 is built from 18 residues. In DNA, the CDR3 is TGTGCCAGCAGCTTACCGAGGACTAGCGGGAGCCCCACAGATACGCAGTATTTT. Translated, it gives CASSLPRTSGSPTDTQYF.

This clone was picked up one time. The gene calls are TRBV10-1 and TRBJ2-7; 8 bases agree with TRBD2. The CDR3 runs to 16 residues. Germline V CDR1 and CDR2: WNHNN, SYGVQD (reference sequence). Losses at the gene ends were 0 bases for V and 1 base for J; bases not matched to a gene: 5. The CDR3 nucleotides are TGCGCCAGCAGTGAGTCGGCAACTAGCGGTTCCTACGAGCAGTACTTC. Its translation: CASSESATSGSYEQYF.

The V gene is TRBV30, the J gene TRBJ2-5; 7 positions match TRBD2. Germline V gene sequence: CDR1 GTSNPN, CDR2 SVGIG (reference sequence). J lost 2 bases, V lost 1 base, and 10 bases had no gene match. This CDR3 spans 16 amino acids. The CDR3 DNA follows: TGTGCCTGGAGTGCCGGTCTCCTAGCGGCACAAGAGACCCAGTACTTC. It is translated as CAWSAGLLAAQETQYF.

The gene calls are TRBV28 and TRBJ2-5, with TRBD1 matching over 9 bases. The DNA matches TRBJ2-7 better at its end, which makes the J call doubtful. Per the germline V gene, CDR1 is MDHEN and CDR2 is SYDVKM. CDR3 size: 18 residues. In DNA, the CDR3 is TGTGCCAGCCAAAGGCTACTGATGACCGGGACAGGGTCGAGCGAGCAGTACTTC. Protein sequence: CASQRLLMTGTGSSEQYF.

V gene TRBV9 combines with J gene TRBJ1-2, with 7 nucleotides matching TRBD1. CDR3 length equals 15 residues. CDR1 SGDLS and CDR2 YYNGEE come from the germline V gene. V dropped 3 bases and J dropped 6; count of bases not matched to a gene: 11. The CDR3 DNA reads as TGTGCCAGCAGCGCCCAAGGGGGCATGAAGGATGGCTACACCTTC. As protein: CASSAQGGMKDGYTF.

The chain links TRBV6-5 to TRBJ1-1; no clear D. Looked up from germline, CDR1 is MNHEY and CDR2 is SVGAGI. This CDR3 contains 13 residues. V lost 7 bases to trimming and J lost 1 base, with 10 bases between them. CDR3 loop: CASISERNTEAFF. CDR3 in DNA: TGTGCCAGCATCAGTGAAAGGAACACTGAAGCTTTCTTT.